Shown below are 7 T cell receptor beta chains from a single sample sequenced in a study of T cell responses to AZD1222 COVID-19 vaccine. TCRdb's copy holds only in-frame clones and misses some; the assay was immunoSEQ multiplex PCR. The sample carries more than 140,000 clones, approximately 89% recorded once. The specimen was peripheral blood, collected on day 0 of AZD1222 vaccination. These receptors were collected from an adult in good health.

The chain carries TRBV14 and TRBJ2-7; possibly TRBD2 for D (5 bases). CDR1 SGHDN and CDR2 FVKESK come from the germline V gene. The CDR3 runs to 16 residues. V dropped 4 bases and J dropped 1 base, with 17 bases sitting between them. The CDR3 nucleotides read TGTGCCAGCAGCCCCGTCCCGAGGGATCGGTCCTACGAGCAGTACTTC. It yields the protein CASSPVPRDRSYEQYF.

J is TRBJ2-7 and V is TRBV7-3; no clear D gene. Trimming took off 5 bases at V and 0 bases at J, with 14 bases between the two ends. CDR3 length equals 15 residues. The germline V gene has CDR1 SGHTA and CDR2 FQGTGA. DNA of the CDR3: TGTGCCAGCAGCGCATACACGCCGAGCTCCTACGAGCAGTACTTC. It is translated as CASSAYTPSSYEQYF.

This chain links TRBV24-1 with TRBJ2-1; TRBD2 might be the D (6 bases). The germline gives CDR1 KGHDR, CDR2 SFDVKD. The CDR3 consists of 13 residues. V was pared by 4 bases and J by 10 bases, with 13 bases between. CDR3 sequence reads: CATSDTTSNEQFF. As DNA, the CDR3 is TGTGCCACCAGTGACACGACTAGTAACGAGCAGTTCTTC.

This chain links TRBV20-1 with TRBJ1-2, with D uncertain. The CDR3 loop spans 14 amino acids. Germline assignment: CDR1 DFQATT and CDR2 SNEGSKA (reference sequence). The germline V and J ends were trimmed by 3 bases and 0 bases, with 11 bases remaining between them. CDR3 in amino acids: CSASSGMANYGYTF. In DNA form, the CDR3 reads TGCAGTGCTAGTAGTGGGATGGCTAACTATGGCTACACCTTC.

The CDR3 sequence: CASSGTSGTNYEQYF. The CDR3 region has the DNA TGTGCCAGTAGCGGGACTAGCGGGACAAACTACGAGCAGTACTTC. This chain uses TRBV19 with TRBJ2-7, with 13 bases lining up with TRBD2. With V trimmed by 6 bases and J by 3 bases, 5 bases remained unmatched. This CDR3 is built from 15 residues. Looked up from germline, CDR1 is LNHDA and CDR2 is SQIVND (reference sequence).

The count of this clone is one. V gene TRBV6-5 combines with J gene TRBJ1-2, with TRBD1 matching 11 bases. The CDR3 consists of 14 residues. The trim removed 5 bases at V and 5 bases at J, leaving 4 bases unmatched. Germline CDR1 MNHEY, CDR2 SVGAGI. The CDR3 protein is CASSQGQGVYGYTF. As DNA, the CDR3 is TGTGCCAGCAGTCAGGGACAGGGGGTTTATGGCTACACCTTC.

This chain connects TRBV5-5 to TRBJ1-1; D uncertain. Per the germline V gene, CDR1 is SGHKS and CDR2 is YYEKEE (reference sequence). V was shortened by 5 bases and J by 8 bases, with 13 bases between the two germline ends. The CDR3 contains 12 residues. CDR3 in amino acids: CASRGVRGEAFF. CDR3 nucleotide sequence: TGTGCCAGCAGGGGTGTTAGAGGGGAAGCTTTCTTT.